The 3 T cell receptor beta chains given below trace back to one sample, sequenced in a study of T cells in localized non-small cell lung cancer. Here immunoSEQ multiplex PCR was the method, and the copy in TCRdb shows in-frame clones only, minus some. This repertoire shows about 33,000 clones, roughly 90% found once; its top ten account for about 2.2%. The sample consisted of peripheral blood, taken before any cancer treatment. Every receptor here comes from a female donor older than 55 with stage I lung adenocarcinoma.

CDR3 region: CASSPGETQYF. The DNA of the CDR3 is TGTGCCAGCAGTCCGGGAGAGACCCAGTACTTC. The chain links TRBV6-6 to TRBJ2-5; D not resolved. This CDR3 is built from 11 residues. V lost 5 bases and J lost 4, with 5 bases in between. Germline V gives CDR1 MNHNY, CDR2 SVGAGI (reference sequence).

CDR3 sequence: CASIRVGGEQYF. The CDR3, as DNA: TGTGCCAGCATCCGAGTGGGGGGTGAGCAGTACTTC. The chain uses TRBV28 and TRBJ2-7; D possibly corresponds to TRBD2 (6 bases). Germline V gene sequence: CDR1 MDHEN, CDR2 SYDVKM. V was pared by 7 bases and J by 7 bases, with 14 bases between. The CDR3 totals 12 residues.

Written as DNA, the CDR3 is TGCGCCAGCAGTGGGGGGGTAAACTCACCCCTCCACTTT. Translated, it gives CASSGGVNSPLHF. V usage is TRBV10-2 and J usage is TRBJ1-6; maybe TRBD1 (5 bases). In germline, CDR1 is WSHSY, CDR2 SAAADI. V was cut by 4 bases and J by 10 bases, with 11 bases left in between. The CDR3 covers 13 residues.